The clone carrying this TCR beta chain was counted ten times or more. The data originate from a study of early T cells in non-severe SARS-CoV-2 infection. Turning to the study itself: Whole-blood bulk RNA, unsorted, was sequenced, and chains were unpaired.

From germline, CDR1 is SNHLY and CDR2 FYNNEI. The CDR3 length is 13 residues. The junction had 7 bases not matched to a gene; V was cut back by 6 bases and J by 12 bases. Attachment of unique molecular identifiers was made to individual cDNA molecules. Using its own MiXCR run on the 5' RACE reads, TCRdb lists one record per CDR3 protein. The sample lists 70,000 or so distinct CDR3 sequences; about an eighth were seen once. V and J are TRBV2 and TRBJ1-6; TRBD1 agrees at 8 bases. The receptor comes from an adult who was a healthcare worker with PCR-confirmed SARS-CoV-2 infection or an uninfected control (not recorded which). Sequencing was performed on whole blood. CDR3 in amino acids: CASSEDRARPLHF. For the CDR3, the DNA is TGTGCCAGCAGCGAGGACAGGGCCAGACCCCTCCACTTT.